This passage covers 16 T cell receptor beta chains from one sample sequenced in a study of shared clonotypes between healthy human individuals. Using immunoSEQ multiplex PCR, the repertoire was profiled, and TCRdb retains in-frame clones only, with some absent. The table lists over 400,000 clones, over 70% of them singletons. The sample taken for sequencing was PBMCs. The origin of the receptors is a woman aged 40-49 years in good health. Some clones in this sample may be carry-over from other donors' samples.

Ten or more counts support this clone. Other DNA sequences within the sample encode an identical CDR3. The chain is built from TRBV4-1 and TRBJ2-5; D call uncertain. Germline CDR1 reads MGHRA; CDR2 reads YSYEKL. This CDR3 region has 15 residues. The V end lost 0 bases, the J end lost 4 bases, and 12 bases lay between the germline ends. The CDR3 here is CASSQDWLPPETQYF. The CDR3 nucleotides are TGCGCCAGCAGCCAAGATTGGCTCCCCCCAGAGACCCAGTACTTC.

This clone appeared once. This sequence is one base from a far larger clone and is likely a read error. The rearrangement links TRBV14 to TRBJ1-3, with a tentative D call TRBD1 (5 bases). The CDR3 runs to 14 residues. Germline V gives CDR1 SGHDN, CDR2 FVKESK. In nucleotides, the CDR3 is TGTGCCAGCAGCCAGGCTTTGGGGCGAAACACCGTATATTTT. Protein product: CASSQALGRNTVYF.

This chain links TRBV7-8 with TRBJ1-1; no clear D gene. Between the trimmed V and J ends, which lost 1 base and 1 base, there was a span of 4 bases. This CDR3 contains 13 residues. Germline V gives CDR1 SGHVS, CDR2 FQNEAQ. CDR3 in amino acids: CASSLGQNTEAFF. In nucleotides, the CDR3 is TGTGCCAGCAGCTTAGGTCAGAACACTGAAGCTTTCTTT.

CDR3 in amino acids: CASSLTGSGLQFF. CDR3 nucleotide sequence: TGTGCCAGCAGCTTGACAGGCTCAGGTCTGCAGTTCTTC. The chain is built from TRBV7-9 and TRBJ2-1, with a weak D call TRBD1 (6 bases). Germline V gives CDR1 SEHNR, CDR2 FQNEAQ (reference sequence). V dropped 3 bases and J dropped 12 bases, with 15 bases sitting between them. The CDR3 extends over 13 amino acids.

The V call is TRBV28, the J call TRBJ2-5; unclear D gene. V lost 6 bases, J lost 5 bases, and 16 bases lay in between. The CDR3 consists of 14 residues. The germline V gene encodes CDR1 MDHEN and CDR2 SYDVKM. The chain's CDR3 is CASSSESVRETQYF. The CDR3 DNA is TGTGCCAGCAGCTCGGAATCCGTTCGGGAGACCCAGTACTTC.

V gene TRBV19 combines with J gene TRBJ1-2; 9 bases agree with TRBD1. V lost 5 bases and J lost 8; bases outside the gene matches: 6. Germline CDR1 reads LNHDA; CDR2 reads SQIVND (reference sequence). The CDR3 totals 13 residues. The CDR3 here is CASSVGTGNGYTF. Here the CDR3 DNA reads TGTGCCAGTAGTGTAGGGACAGGGAACGGCTACACCTTC.

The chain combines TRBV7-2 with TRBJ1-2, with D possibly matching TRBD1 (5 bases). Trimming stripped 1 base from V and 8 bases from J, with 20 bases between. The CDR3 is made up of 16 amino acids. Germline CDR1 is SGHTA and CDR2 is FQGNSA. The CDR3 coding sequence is TGTGCCAGCAGCTTAGGTGGGGACGACGAGATTAGAGGCTACACCTTC. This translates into CASSLGGDDEIRGYTF.

The chain's CDR3 is CASSEEEGLAGERGHPLGQYF. The CDR3 DNA is TGTGCCAGCAGTGAAGAGGAAGGACTAGCGGGAGAACGCGGACATCCCCTCGGGCAGTACTTC. The chain is built from TRBV2 and TRBJ2-7; 13 nucleotides align to TRBD2. CDR1 is SNHLY and CDR2 is FYNNEI in the germline V gene. V lost 1 base and J lost 9; bases outside the gene matches: 24. CDR3 length: 21 amino acids. The variable domain in full, completed from reference TRBV2 and TRBJ2-7, reads EPEVTQTPSHQVTQMGQEVILRCVPISNHLYFYWYRQILGQKVEFLVSFYNNEISEKSEIFDDQFSVERPDGSNFTLKIRSTKLEDSAMYFCASSEEEGLAGERGHPLGQYFGPGTRLTVT.

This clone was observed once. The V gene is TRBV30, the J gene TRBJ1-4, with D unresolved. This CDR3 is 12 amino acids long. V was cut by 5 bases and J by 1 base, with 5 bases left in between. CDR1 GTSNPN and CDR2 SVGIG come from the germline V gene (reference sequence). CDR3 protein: CAWGVTNEKLFF. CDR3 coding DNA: TGTGCCTGGGGCGTAACTAATGAAAAACTGTTTTTT.

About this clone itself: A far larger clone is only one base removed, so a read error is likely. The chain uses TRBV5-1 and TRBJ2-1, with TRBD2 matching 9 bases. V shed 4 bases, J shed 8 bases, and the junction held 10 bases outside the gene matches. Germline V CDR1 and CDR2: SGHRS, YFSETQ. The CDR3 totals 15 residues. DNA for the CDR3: TGCGCCAGCAGCCCATTAGCGGGAGAGTACGATGAGCAGTTCTTC. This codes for CASSPLAGEYDEQFF. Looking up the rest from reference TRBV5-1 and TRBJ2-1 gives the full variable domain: KAGVTQTPRYLIKTRGQQVTLSCSPISGHRSVSWYQQTPGQGLQFLFEYFSETQRNKGNFPGRFSGRQFSNSRSEMNVSTLELGDSALYLCASSPLAGEYDEQFFGPGTRLTVL.

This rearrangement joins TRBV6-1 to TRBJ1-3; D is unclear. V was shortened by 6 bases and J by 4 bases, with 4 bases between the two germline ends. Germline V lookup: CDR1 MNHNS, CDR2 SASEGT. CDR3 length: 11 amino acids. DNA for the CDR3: TGTGCCAGCAGGGTGGGAAACACCATATATTTT. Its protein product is CASRVGNTIYF.

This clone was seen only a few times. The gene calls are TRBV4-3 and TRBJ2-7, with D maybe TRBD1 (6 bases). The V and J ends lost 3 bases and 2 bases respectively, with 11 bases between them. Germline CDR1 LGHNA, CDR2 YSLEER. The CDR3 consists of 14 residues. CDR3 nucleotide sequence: TGCGCCAGCAGCCAGACGGACAGAACCTACGAGCAGTACTTC. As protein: CASSQTDRTYEQYF.

The CDR3 loop reads CASSDSGEGEKLFF. In DNA, the CDR3 is TGTGCCAGCAGTGATTCAGGGGAGGGAGAAAAACTGTTTTTT. The chain has TRBV2 and TRBJ1-4; D perhaps matches TRBD1 (6 bases). The V end was cut by 3 bases, the J end by 8 bases, with 13 bases between. CDR3 size: 14 residues. Germline CDR1 SNHLY, CDR2 FYNNEI. The full variable domain, its missing parts supplied by reference TRBV2 and TRBJ1-4, is EPEVTQTPSHQVTQMGQEVILRCVPISNHLYFYWYRQILGQKVEFLVSFYNNEISEKSEIFDDQFSVERPDGSNFTLKIRSTKLEDSAMYFCASSDSGEGEKLFFGSGTQLSVL.

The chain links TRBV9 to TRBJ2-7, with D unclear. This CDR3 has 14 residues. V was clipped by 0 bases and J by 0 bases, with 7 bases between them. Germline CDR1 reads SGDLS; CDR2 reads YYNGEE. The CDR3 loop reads CASSVAAVSYEQYF. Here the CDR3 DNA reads TGTGCCAGCAGCGTAGCGGCGGTCTCCTACGAGCAGTACTTC.

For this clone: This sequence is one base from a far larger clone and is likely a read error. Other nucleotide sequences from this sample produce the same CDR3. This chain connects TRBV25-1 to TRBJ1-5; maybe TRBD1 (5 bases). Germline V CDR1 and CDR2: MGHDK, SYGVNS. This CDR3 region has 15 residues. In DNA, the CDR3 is TGCGCCAGCAGTGAATACGGGGGTGGCAATCAGCCCCAGCATTTT. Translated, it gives CASSEYGGGNQPQHF.

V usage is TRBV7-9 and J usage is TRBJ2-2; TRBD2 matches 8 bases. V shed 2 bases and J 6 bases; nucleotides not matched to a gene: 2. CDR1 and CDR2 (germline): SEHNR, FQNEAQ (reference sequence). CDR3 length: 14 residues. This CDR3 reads CASSLKREPGELFF. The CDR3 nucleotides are TGTGCCAGCAGCTTAAAGCGGGAGCCCGGGGAGCTGTTTTTT.